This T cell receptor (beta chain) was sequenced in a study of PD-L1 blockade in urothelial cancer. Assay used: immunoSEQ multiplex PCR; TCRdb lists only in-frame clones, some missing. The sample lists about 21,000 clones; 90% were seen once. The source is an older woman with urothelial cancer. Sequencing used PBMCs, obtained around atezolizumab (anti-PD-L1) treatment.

The CDR3 DNA sequence: TGCACCAGCAGCCATGCGGGCGCTGCCTGGGAGACCCAGTACTTC. Amino acid sequence: CTSSHAGAAWETQYF. The genes are TRBV1 and TRBJ2-5; the D call in the table, TRBD2, was not verified against the DNA. TRBV1 corresponds to a pseudogene. This CDR3 contains 15 residues.